The source of this T cell receptor (beta chain) is a study of blood T cell repertoires in COVID-19. Sequencing was performed with immunoSEQ multiplex PCR; in TCRdb, only in-frame clones are kept and a portion is missing. The sample lists roughly 280,000 clones; approximately 88% were seen once. Per germline, CDR1 SGHTA and CDR2 FQGNSA. J lost 7 bases, V lost 4 bases, and 7 bases had no gene match. The CDR3 has 14 amino acids. This receptor was identified in a man aged 50 or older with acute or convalescent COVID-19. The chain carries TRBV7-2 and TRBJ2-7; 10 bases agree with TRBD2. The source material was peripheral blood. As DNA, the CDR3 is TGTGCCAGCAGCTACCCAGCGGGGGGGCGGGAGCAGTACTTC. It yields the protein CASSYPAGGREQYF.